This TCR beta chain came from a study of response to subunit inactivated influenza vaccine. TCRdb reprocessed the RT-PCR reads with MiXCR, giving one entry per CDR3 protein. The data show under 550,000 distinct CDR3 sequences, with under 9% seen just once and roughly 13% held by the top ten. The CDR3 length is 11 residues. The junction had 3 bases not matched to a gene; V was cut back by 7 bases and J by 7 bases. Per germline, CDR1 SQVTM and CDR2 ANQGSEA. The chain carries TRBV29-1 and TRBJ2-1, with 8 bases fitting TRBD1. The material sequenced was PBMCs from blood, taken less than 30 months after vaccination. The receptor was derived from a man between 50 and 75 years old who received an inactivated influenza vaccine. This chain's CDR3 is CSEGQANEQFF. CDR3 DNA sequence: TGCAGCGAGGGACAGGCGAATGAGCAGTTCTTC.